A single sample gave rise to the 29 T cell receptor beta chains below, sequenced in a study of cytomegalovirus exposure and HLA in healthy donors. Profiling relied on immunoSEQ multiplex PCR, and the TCRdb table lists in-frame clones only, not all of them. Among 250,000 to 300,000 clones listed, 90% were seen once. The specimen was PBMCs. These receptors all stem from a woman aged 18-35 years in good health and CMV-seronegative.

V is TRBV5-6 and J is TRBJ2-7; tentative D call: TRBD2 (5 bases). V was pared by 1 base and J by 3 bases, with 8 bases between. This CDR3 has 13 amino acids. Germline values: CDR1 SGHDT, CDR2 YYEEEE. The CDR3 loop reads CASSLFGVYEQYF. In nucleotides, the CDR3 is TGTGCCAGCAGCTTGTTCGGGGTCTACGAGCAGTACTTC. Complete variable domain (other parts from reference TRBV5-6 and TRBJ2-7): DAGVTQSPTHLIKTRGQQVTLRCSPKSGHDTVSWYQQALGQGPQFIFQYYEEEERQRGNFPDRFSGHQFPNYSSELNVNALLLGDSALYLCASSLFGVYEQYFGPGTRLTVT.

The chain combines TRBV5-1 with TRBJ1-6; D uncertain. Germline V gene lookup returns CDR1 SGHRS and CDR2 YFSETQ. V was trimmed by 4 bases and J by 5 bases, leaving 13 bases between them. The CDR3 sequence is 15 residues long. CDR3: CASSRAKENNSPLHF. CDR3 nucleotides: TGCGCCAGCAGCAGAGCCAAAGAAAATAATTCACCCCTCCACTTT.

This chain links TRBV5-1 with TRBJ1-4; possible D gene TRBD1, 6 bases. Trimming cost V 3 bases and J 6 bases, with 21 bases left between them. This CDR3 spans 17 amino acids. CDR1 and CDR2 from the germline V gene are SGHRS and YFSETQ. The CDR3 loop reads CASSSADTGSWDEKLFF. CDR3 bases: TGCGCCAGCAGCTCAGCCGACACAGGGTCTTGGGATGAAAAACTGTTTTTT.

The J gene is TRBJ1-1, the V gene TRBV29-1; 7 positions agree with TRBD1. The germline gives CDR1 SQVTM, CDR2 ANQGSEA. Trimming removed 0 bases from V and 6 bases from J; junction bases left unmatched: 10. This CDR3 is built from 15 residues. The CDR3 loop reads CSVEDGRQGLSEAFF. CDR3 bases: TGCAGCGTTGAAGATGGGCGACAGGGTCTCTCTGAAGCTTTCTTT. The whole variable domain, remainder taken from reference TRBV29-1 and TRBJ1-1, is SAVISQKPSRDICQRGTSLTIQCQVDSQVTMMFWYRQQPGQSLTLIATANQGSEATYESGFVIDKFPISRPNLTFSTLTVSNMSPEDSSIYLCSVEDGRQGLSEAFFGQGTRLTVV.

The V call is TRBV9, the J call TRBJ1-1; 9 nucleotides line up with TRBD1. J gave up 11 bases and V 2 bases, and 7 bases lay outside the gene matches. From germline, CDR1 is SGDLS and CDR2 YYNGEE. The length of the CDR3 is 13 residues. The CDR3 coding sequence is TGTGCCAGCAGCGTCGACGCGGGGACAGGGGCTTTCTTT. Protein product: CASSVDAGTGAFF.

The chain joins TRBV4-1 to TRBJ1-1; 8 bases line up with TRBD1. CDR1 is MGHRA, CDR2 YSYEKL, per germline. The CDR3 totals 16 residues. J lost 4 bases, V lost 4 bases, and 11 bases had no gene match. The CDR3 loop reads CASSRKTDRVVTEAFF. CDR3 bases: TGCGCCAGCAGCCGAAAAACGGACAGGGTGGTCACTGAAGCTTTCTTT.

V and J are TRBV11-1 and TRBJ2-1; TRBD1 is a possible D gene (5 bases). Trimming pared 7 bases from V and 9 bases from J, leaving 13 bases between. The CDR3 runs to 12 residues. Per germline, CDR1 SGHAT and CDR2 FQDESV (reference sequence). CDR3 region: CASIGLDSEQFF. The CDR3 region has the DNA TGTGCCAGCATCGGCCTAGACAGTGAGCAGTTCTTC. Filled out from reference TRBV11-1 and TRBJ2-1, the complete variable domain reads EAEVAQSPRYKITEKSQAVAFWCDPISGHATLYWYRQILGQGPELLVQFQDESVVDDSQLPKDRFSAERLKGVDSTLKIQPAELGDSAMYLCASIGLDSEQFFGPGTRLTVL.

The chain has TRBV13 and TRBJ2-3; 10 bases are a match to TRBD2. CDR1 and CDR2 from the germline V gene are PRHDT and FYEKMQ (reference sequence). The junction had 12 bases not matched to a gene; V was cut back by 2 bases and J by 4 bases. There are 18 residues in the CDR3. CDR3 DNA sequence: TGTGCCAGCAGCTTAATCGCCAGCGGGGGGGCCATTTCAGATACGCAGTATTTT. This codes for CASSLIASGGAISDTQYF.

The chain links TRBV6-5 to TRBJ1-6; a weak D match, TRBD1 (6 bases). Between the trimmed V and J ends, which lost 0 bases and 6 bases, there was a span of 9 bases. The CDR3 is 15 amino acids. Germline V CDR1 and CDR2: MNHEY, SVGAGI. CDR3 region: CASSYSQGSNSPLHF. The CDR3 nucleotides are TGTGCCAGCAGTTACTCCCAGGGGAGTAATTCACCCCTCCACTTT.

J is TRBJ1-1 and V is TRBV18, with D possibly being TRBD1 (6 bases). With 2 bases removed from V and 1 base from J, the gap between germline ends came to 8 bases. Germline V gene data show CDR1 as KGHSH and CDR2 as LQKENI. The CDR3 spans 14 residues. CDR3 DNA sequence: TGTGCCAGCTCACCAAGGACAGCGAACACTGAAGCTTTCTTT. Protein: CASSPRTANTEAFF.

This chain uses TRBV7-9 with TRBJ2-1; weak D call: TRBD1 (6 bases). The germline gives CDR1 SEHNR, CDR2 FQNEAQ (reference sequence). Trimming removed 11 bases at V and 2 bases at J, with 16 bases between. The CDR3 loop spans 14 amino acids. The CDR3 bases are TGTGCCGGATCACGGGACACTGCCTACAATGAGCAGTTCTTC. This translates into CAGSRDTAYNEQFF.

This chain uses TRBV19 with TRBJ1-1; weak D call: TRBD1 (6 bases). CDR1 is LNHDA, CDR2 SQIVND, per germline (reference sequence). The CDR3 extends over 13 amino acids. V dropped 10 bases and J dropped 7 bases, with 19 bases sitting between them. The CDR3 protein is CATTWGGASEAFF. The CDR3 nucleotides read TGTGCCACTACCTGGGGGGGGGCAAGTGAAGCTTTCTTT. The full variable domain, with the rest looked up from reference TRBV19 and TRBJ1-1, is DGGITQSPKYLFRKEGQNVTLSCEQNLNHDAMYWYRQDPGQGLRLIYYSQIVNDFQKGDIAEGYSVSREKKESFPLTVTSAQKNPTAFYLCATTWGGASEAFFGQGTRLTVV.

The chain couples TRBV29-1 to TRBJ1-2, with 11 nucleotides matching TRBD1. V gave up 6 bases and J gave up 3 bases; unmatched junction bases: 3. This CDR3 has 13 residues. Germline V gene sequence: CDR1 SQVTM, CDR2 ANQGSEA. The CDR3 protein is CSVPGQGDYGYTF. CDR3 bases: TGCAGCGTCCCGGGACAGGGGGACTATGGCTACACCTTC.

This chain links TRBV5-1 with TRBJ1-4, with D maybe TRBD1 (6 bases). The CDR3 spans 15 residues. Deletions cut 4 bases from V and 11 bases from J, with 21 bases between. Germline assignment: CDR1 SGHRS and CDR2 YFSETQ. CDR3 coding DNA: TGCGCCAGCAGCCTCGGGACACCGGATGATTGGAAACTGTTTTTT. Protein: CASSLGTPDDWKLFF.

The genes are TRBV6-5 and TRBJ2-1; 11 bases fit TRBD2. V shed 4 bases and J 6 bases; nucleotides not matched to a gene: 5. From germline, CDR1 is MNHEY and CDR2 SVGAGI. The CDR3 consists of 15 residues. Written as DNA, the CDR3 is TGTGCCAGCAGTTCCCCTAGCGGGGGGATCAATGAGCAGTTCTTC. Translated, it gives CASSSPSGGINEQFF.

The rearrangement links TRBV28 to TRBJ1-2; no clear D. CDR1 is MDHEN, CDR2 SYDVKM, per germline. V was pared by 6 bases and J by 4 bases, with 9 bases between. The CDR3 is 12 amino acids. CDR3 amino acids: CASSQAGYGYTF. The CDR3 nucleotides read TGTGCCAGCAGCCAGGCAGGCTATGGCTACACCTTC.

The chain uses TRBV28 and TRBJ1-2; 7 bases map to TRBD1. V dropped 3 bases and J dropped 5; count of bases not matched to a gene: 12. Germline CDR1 is MDHEN and CDR2 is SYDVKM. The CDR3 extends over 16 amino acids. CDR3 region: CASSLQADRVFYGYTF. CDR3 nucleotides: TGTGCCAGCAGTTTGCAGGCCGACAGGGTTTTTTATGGCTACACCTTC.

The chain recombines TRBV6-6 with TRBJ2-7; 12 bases are shared with TRBD1. Trimming at V came to 4 bases and at J to 6 bases, leaving 7 bases not matched to a gene. The CDR3 sequence is 15 residues long. The V gene's germline CDR1 is MNHNY and CDR2 SVGAGI (reference sequence). The CDR3 sequence is CASSSGQGAEFEQYV. The CDR3 DNA follows: TGTGCCAGCAGTTCGGGACAGGGGGCAGAGTTCGAGCAGTACGTC.

The J gene is TRBJ1-1, the V gene TRBV28; a weak D match, TRBD1 (5 bases). The V gene lost 0 bases and the J gene lost 1 base, with 6 bases spanning the gap. This CDR3 has 14 amino acids. Germline V gives CDR1 MDHEN, CDR2 SYDVKM. In DNA, the CDR3 is TGTGCCAGCAGTTTATGGCAGGGGAACACTGAAGCTTTCTTT. The encoded protein is CASSLWQGNTEAFF. Looking up the rest from reference TRBV28 and TRBJ1-1 gives the full variable domain: DVKVTQSSRYLVKRTGEKVFLECVQDMDHENMFWYRQDPGLGLRLIYFSYDVKMKEKGDIPEGYSVSREKKERFSLILESASTNQTSMYLCASSLWQGNTEAFFGQGTRLTVV.

V and J are TRBV5-5 and TRBJ1-5, with a possible D match to TRBD1 (5 bases). Deletions cut 1 base from V and 7 bases from J, with 9 bases between. The germline V gene encodes CDR1 SGHKS and CDR2 YYEKEE (reference sequence). The CDR3 extends over 13 amino acids. In DNA, the CDR3 is TGTGCCAGCAGCTTGTGGGGCCACCAGCCCCAGCATTTT. Translation: CASSLWGHQPQHF. Drawing the rest from reference TRBV5-5 and TRBJ1-5, the complete variable domain is DAGVTQSPTHLIKTRGQQVTLRCSPISGHKSVSWYQQVLGQGPQFIFQYYEKEERGRGNFPDRFSARQFPNYSSELNVNALLLGDSALYLCASSLWGHQPQHFGDGTRLSIL.

This chain uses TRBV6-1 with TRBJ1-4; possibly TRBD1 for D (5 bases). Germline V lookup: CDR1 MNHNS, CDR2 SASEGT. V was clipped by 1 base and J by 6 bases, with 18 bases between them. This CDR3 is 17 amino acids long. DNA of the CDR3: TGTGCCAGCAGTGAAGAGGGGCCCGGGACTGTTGATGAAAAACTGTTTTTT. Protein product: CASSEEGPGTVDEKLFF.

The chain couples TRBV5-1 to TRBJ2-1; TRBD2 agrees at 13 bases. Trimming at V came to 4 bases and at J to 8 bases, leaving 9 bases not matched to a gene. The CDR3 totals 16 residues. Germline CDR1 and CDR2: SGHRS and YFSETQ. This CDR3 reads CASSRRLAGGFDEQFF. In DNA, the CDR3 is TGCGCCAGCAGCAGGAGACTAGCGGGGGGATTTGATGAGCAGTTCTTC.

This sequence joins TRBV6-6 and TRBJ1-5; 9 bases are shared with TRBD1. V shed 6 bases and J 4 bases; nucleotides not matched to a gene: 7. The CDR3 spans 15 residues. In germline, CDR1 is MNHNY, CDR2 SVGAGI (reference sequence). CDR3 amino acids: CASSSGTGINQPQHF. CDR3 DNA sequence: TGTGCCAGCAGCTCCGGGACAGGGATAAATCAGCCCCAGCATTTT.

The chain recombines TRBV5-1 with TRBJ1-3; perhaps TRBD1 as D (6 bases). V shed 1 base and J shed 0 bases, with 11 bases lying between them. Germline lookup yields CDR1 SGHRS and CDR2 YFSETQ. The CDR3 covers 16 residues. The CDR3 sequence is CASSLTGSTSGNTIYF. The CDR3 DNA sequence: TGCGCCAGCAGCTTGACAGGGTCTACCTCTGGAAACACCATATATTTT.

V gene TRBV2 combines with J gene TRBJ1-5; 10 bases line up with TRBD1. The CDR3 length is 14 residues. Germline CDR1 reads SNHLY; CDR2 reads FYNNEI. V shed 6 bases and J 6 bases; nucleotides not matched to a gene: 5. DNA for the CDR3: TGTGCCAGCAGCCCGACAGGGGGCGTTCAGCCCCAGCATTTT. It translates to CASSPTGGVQPQHF.

This rearrangement joins TRBV7-8 to TRBJ1-3; perhaps TRBD1 as D (5 bases). This CDR3 is 15 amino acids long. Germline CDR1 and CDR2: SGHVS and FQNEAQ. The V end was cut by 2 bases, the J end by 0 bases, with 8 bases between. The CDR3 region has the DNA TGTGCCAGCAGCTTAACAGGAGACTCTGGAAACACCATATATTTT. Amino acids: CASSLTGDSGNTIYF.

V gene TRBV9 combines with J gene TRBJ1-2; maybe TRBD1 (5 bases). Germline V CDR1 and CDR2: SGDLS, YYNGEE. Trimming stripped 4 bases from V and 5 bases from J, with 21 bases between. The CDR3 loop spans 16 amino acids. The CDR3 nucleotides are TGTGCCAGCAGCCCTCGGGGGTCAGGGCAAACTTATGGCTACACCTTC. Translating it yields CASSPRGSGQTYGYTF.

In this sample, this clone turned up once. The chain carries TRBV18 and TRBJ1-2; 8 bases match TRBD1. Germline values: CDR1 KGHSH, CDR2 LQKENI. The CDR3 is made up of 14 amino acids. With V trimmed by 6 bases and J by 3 bases, 6 bases remained unmatched. The CDR3 sequence: CASSSRGQDYGYTF. The CDR3 nucleotides are TGTGCCAGCTCGTCCAGGGGGCAGGACTATGGCTACACCTTC.

The V and J genes are TRBV5-1 and TRBJ1-4; D is ambiguous. The CDR3 has 13 amino acids. V gave up 5 bases and J gave up 6 bases, with 11 bases separating them. Germline V CDR1 and CDR2: SGHRS, YFSETQ. The CDR3 DNA reads as TGCGCCAGCAGGTCCAGCGAAGATGAAAAACTGTTTTTT. It translates to CASRSSEDEKLFF.